The 32 T cell receptor beta chains given below trace back to one sample, sequenced in a study of shared clonotypes between healthy human individuals. The naive CD8 population came from CD45RO-negative cells selected for CCR7, without terminally differentiated effector memory CD45RA+ cells. Measured with immunoSEQ multiplex PCR; TCRdb has only the in-frame clones, and not every one. This table has approximately 840,000 clones, 96% appearing once. The sample consisted of naive CD8+ T cells sorted from blood. Receptors were obtained from a young man in good health.

V usage is TRBV14 and J usage is TRBJ2-5, with a tentative D call TRBD2 (6 bases). The CDR3 length is 15 residues. Trimming removed 0 bases from V and 4 bases from J, with 12 bases in between. CDR1 is SGHDN and CDR2 is FVKESK in the germline V gene. CDR3 bases: TGTGCCAGCAGCCAAGACCAGTTGGGGGGAGAGACCCAGTACTTC. Translated, it gives CASSQDQLGGETQYF. Full variable domain (outside the CDR3, taken from reference TRBV14 and TRBJ2-5): EAGVTQFPSHSVIEKGQTVTLRCDPISGHDNLYWYRRVMGKEIKFLLHFVKESKQDESGMPNNRFLAERTGGTYSTLKVQPAELEDSGVYFCASSQDQLGGETQYFGPGTRLLVL.

The V gene is TRBV19, the J gene TRBJ2-7; D is ambiguous. The germline CDR1 and CDR2 sequences are LNHDA and SQIVND (reference sequence). V shed 5 bases and J shed 4 bases, with 9 bases lying between them. The CDR3 length is 12 residues. The CDR3 bases are TGTGCCAGTAGTGAAGGCCTTTACGAGCAGTACTTC. Protein product: CASSEGLYEQYF.

This chain connects TRBV29-1 to TRBJ1-3; D ambiguous. The germline V gene has CDR1 SQVTM and CDR2 ANQGSEA. This CDR3 is 14 amino acids long. Trimming took 6 bases from V and 0 from J, leaving 12 bases between them. CDR3 DNA sequence: TGCAGCGTCCGGACTGCCGTCTCTGGAAACACCATATATTTT. Amino acid sequence: CSVRTAVSGNTIYF.

This chain joins TRBV7-3 and TRBJ2-3, with D possibly being TRBD2 (5 bases). There are 15 residues in the CDR3. Germline CDR1 and CDR2: SGHTA and FQGTGA. V was clipped by 7 bases and J by 0 bases, with 14 bases between them. In nucleotides, the CDR3 is TGTGCCAGCAAGGAGTTCCAGCGGAGCACAGATACGCAGTATTTT. Its protein product is CASKEFQRSTDTQYF.

The chain has TRBV25-1 and TRBJ2-7; no clear D. The germline CDR1 and CDR2 sequences are MGHDK and SYGVNS. The CDR3 loop spans 14 amino acids. Trimming pared 3 bases from V and 4 bases from J, leaving 13 bases between. Here the CDR3 reads CASSEPDEGYEQYF. The DNA for the CDR3 is TGTGCCAGCAGTGAGCCGGATGAAGGTTACGAGCAGTACTTC.

The V gene is TRBV28, the J gene TRBJ1-4; 8 bases match TRBD1. Germline CDR1 reads MDHEN; CDR2 reads SYDVKM. The CDR3 has 14 amino acids. V trimming: 5 bases; J trimming: 6 bases; junction bases outside the gene matches: 5. The CDR3 bases are TGTGCCAGCAGTACCAGGGGGCGTGATGAAAAACTGTTTTTT. Translated: CASSTRGRDEKLFF.

The J gene is TRBJ2-3, the V gene TRBV27; 10 bases are shared with TRBD2. CDR1 MNHEY and CDR2 SMNVEV come from the germline V gene (reference sequence). V was pared by 2 bases and J by 7 bases, with 9 bases of the junction left unmatched. The CDR3 runs 16 residues. This CDR3 is CASSLASGRLSYTQYF. CDR3 bases: TGTGCCAGCAGTTTAGCTAGCGGGAGATTGAGCTATACGCAGTATTTT.

The gene calls are TRBV7-2 and TRBJ2-7; D not resolved. The CDR3 loop spans 13 amino acids. Germline CDR1 is SGHTA and CDR2 is FQGNSA. Trimming took off 0 bases at V and 6 bases at J, with 9 bases between the two ends. The CDR3 protein is CASSLASFSEQYF. The CDR3 coding sequence is TGTGCCAGCAGCTTAGCCTCCTTCTCCGAGCAGTACTTC.

The rearrangement joins TRBV7-5 to TRBJ2-7; TRBD1 reflects the table's D call only, with no check against the DNA. TRBV7-5 is flagged as a pseudogene. The CDR3 is 20 amino acids. The CDR3 bases are TGTGTCAGAAGCCCCCCGCTTCTAGTGACAGGGGGCGCGGTGTCCTACGAGCAGTACTTC. Its protein is CVRSPPLLVTGGAVSYEQYF.

This clone appeared a single time. The chain links TRBV28 to TRBJ2-1, with 14 bases lining up with TRBD2. Germline CDR1 reads MDHEN; CDR2 reads SYDVKM. V gave up 3 bases and J gave up 9 bases; unmatched junction bases: 7. CDR3 size: 16 residues. The CDR3 nucleotides read TGTGCCAGCAGTTTGGAGACTAGCGGGAGGGCCGGTGAGCAGTTCTTC. This codes for CASSLETSGRAGEQFF.

The chain uses TRBV7-9 and TRBJ2-7; no firm D call. The V end lost 1 base, the J end lost 0 bases, and 10 bases lay between the germline ends. The CDR3 covers 15 residues. From germline, CDR1 is SEHNR and CDR2 FQNEAQ (reference sequence). CDR3 nucleotide sequence: TGTGCCAGCAGCTTAGTGGCTTCTAACTCCTACGAGCAGTACTTC. It translates to CASSLVASNSYEQYF.

The J gene is TRBJ1-5, the V gene TRBV6-5; D is ambiguous. V lost 4 bases to trimming and J lost 9 bases, with 13 bases between them. This CDR3 contains 13 residues. In germline, CDR1 is MNHEY, CDR2 SVGAGI. The CDR3 DNA reads as TGTGCCAGCAGTTTCGAATATGAGGCGCCCCAGCATTTT. This sequence encodes CASSFEYEAPQHF.

This chain connects TRBV11-2 to TRBJ2-6; 8 nucleotides agree with TRBD1. Germline trimming cut 2 bases from V and 2 bases from J; bases unmatched to any gene: 8. The germline CDR1 and CDR2 sequences are SGHAT and FQNNGV. CDR3 length: 18 amino acids. The CDR3 DNA reads as TGTGCCAGCAGCTTATCCAGGGGGCCCCTCGCTGGGGCCAACGTCCTGACTTTC. It is translated as CASSLSRGPLAGANVLTF.

The J gene is TRBJ2-7, the V gene TRBV7-9; no definite D call. Trimming shortened V by 5 bases and J by 5 bases, and 13 bases separated the two germline ends. The germline V gene has CDR1 SEHNR and CDR2 FQNEAQ (reference sequence). The CDR3 sequence is 13 residues long. The CDR3 DNA reads as TGTGCCAGCAGCCCTTATTACGTCGACGAGCAGTACTTC. Its translation: CASSPYYVDEQYF.

V and J are TRBV12-5 and TRBJ2-1, with 8 bases matching TRBD2. This CDR3 region has 17 residues. The germline CDR1 and CDR2 sequences are LGHNT and FRNRAP. J was trimmed by 2 bases and V by 2 bases; bases with no gene match: 8. The CDR3 reads CASGLPSTSGPYNEQFF. CDR3 nucleotide sequence: TGTGCTAGTGGTTTGCCCTCTACTAGCGGACCCTACAATGAGCAGTTCTTC.

The table lists this clone with a count of one. The same CDR3 arises from other DNA sequences in this sample as well. The chain uses TRBV11-2 and TRBJ2-7; D unclear. V lost 1 base, J lost 4 bases, and 5 bases lay in between. The CDR3 is 12 residues long. Germline CDR1 is SGHAT and CDR2 is FQNNGV. The DNA for the CDR3 is TGTGCCAGCAGCTTAGTCACTTACGAGCAGTACTTC. It specifies CASSLVTYEQYF.

The rearrangement uses TRBV28 and TRBJ2-7, with D perhaps given as TRBD1 or TRBD2 (5 bases each). The CDR3 consists of 15 residues. Germline CDR1 and CDR2: MDHEN and SYDVKM. V dropped 3 bases and J dropped 4 bases, with 16 bases sitting between them. Written as DNA, the CDR3 is TGTGCCAGCAGTTTCTTCTCGGGGCTCGAATACGAGCAGTACTTC. Amino acids: CASSFFSGLEYEQYF.

The J gene is TRBJ2-7, the V gene TRBV11-2; 12 bases agree with TRBD2. Germline loops: CDR1 SGHAT, CDR2 FQNNGV. Trimming at V came to 0 bases and at J to 2 bases, leaving 5 bases not matched to a gene. This CDR3 comprises 17 residues. CDR3 in DNA: TGTGCCAGCAGCTTAGATCTACTAGCGGGAGGTACCTACGAGCAGTACTTC. It codes for CASSLDLLAGGTYEQYF.

V usage is TRBV19 and J usage is TRBJ1-5; D is unclear. The V gene's germline CDR1 is LNHDA and CDR2 SQIVND (reference sequence). CDR3 length: 14 amino acids. V was shortened by 6 bases and J by 7 bases, with 16 bases between the two germline ends. This CDR3 is CASSPEGEWQPQHF. In DNA form, the CDR3 reads TGTGCCAGTAGCCCCGAGGGAGAATGGCAGCCCCAGCATTTT.

This clone was observed a single time. The chain has TRBV7-9 and TRBJ2-7; 10 bases line up with TRBD1. The CDR3 consists of 15 residues. With V trimmed by 3 bases and J by 4 bases, 6 bases remained unmatched. Germline CDR1 SEHNR, CDR2 FQNEAQ (reference sequence). The CDR3 sequence is CASSFSDRGLYEQYF. In nucleotides, the CDR3 is TGTGCCAGCAGCTTCTCAGACAGGGGGCTGTACGAGCAGTACTTC.

This chain links TRBV29-1 with TRBJ2-7; 8 positions agree with TRBD2. Trimming at V came to 3 bases and at J to 2 bases, leaving 6 bases not matched to a gene. The length of the CDR3 is 14 residues. CDR1 and CDR2 (germline): SQVTM, ANQGSEA. The CDR3 DNA is TGCAGCGTTGATATCAGGGGACTAGCCTACGAGCAGTACTTC. It specifies CSVDIRGLAYEQYF.

This rearrangement joins TRBV29-1 to TRBJ2-7; 10 bases agree with TRBD2. This CDR3 comprises 13 residues. The ends lost 5 bases at V and 3 bases at J; junction bases unmatched: 4. The germline CDR1 and CDR2 sequences are SQVTM and ANQGSEA. DNA for the CDR3: TGCAGCGTTCGGGGGACTAGCGTCTACGAGCAGTACTTC. Its translation: CSVRGTSVYEQYF.

CDR3 DNA: TGTGCCACCAGCAGAGATCGTGAAGATACGCAGTATTTT. Translating gives CATSRDREDTQYF. The rearrangement links TRBV15 to TRBJ2-3; D gene unclear. CDR3 length: 13 residues. Germline V CDR1 and CDR2: LNHNV, YYDKDF (reference sequence). V was pared by 0 bases and J by 5 bases, with 6 bases between.

The chain employs TRBV11-2 and TRBJ2-3; TRBD2 matches 7 bases. The CDR3 covers 16 residues. V shed 0 bases and J 3 bases; nucleotides not matched to a gene: 6. Looked up from germline, CDR1 is SGHAT and CDR2 is FQNNGV. CDR3 sequence (DNA): TGTGCCAGCAGCTTAGAGGCTAGCGGCTCAACAGATACGCAGTATTTT. Protein product: CASSLEASGSTDTQYF.

This clone is a singleton in its sample. The chain has TRBV5-1 and TRBJ2-7, with D possibly being TRBD1 (6 bases). This CDR3 contains 15 residues. Trimming took 6 bases from V and 1 from J, leaving 17 bases between them. Per germline, CDR1 SGHRS and CDR2 YFSETQ. The CDR3 loop reads CASTLVAGTSYEQYF. As DNA, the CDR3 is TGCGCCAGCACCCTTGTGGCAGGGACATCCTACGAGCAGTACTTC.

V and J are TRBV7-9 and TRBJ2-1; D call uncertain. The length of the CDR3 is 12 residues. Per the germline V gene, CDR1 is SEHNR and CDR2 is FQNEAQ (reference sequence). With 5 bases removed from V and 7 bases from J, the gap between germline ends came to 9 bases. The CDR3 loop is CASSAPLNEQFF. In DNA form, the CDR3 reads TGTGCCAGCAGCGCCCCGTTAAATGAGCAGTTCTTC. Complete variable domain (other parts from reference TRBV7-9 and TRBJ2-1): DTGVSQNPRHKITKRGQNVTFRCDPISEHNRLYWYRQTLGQGPEFLTYFQNEAQLEKSRLLSDRFSAERPKGSFSTLEIQRTEQGDSAMYLCASSAPLNEQFFGPGTRLTVL.

Turning to this clone: A read error may account for a junction end that differs from germline. V gene TRBV29-1 combines with J gene TRBJ2-7; D possibly corresponds to TRBD2 (7 bases). CDR1 SQVTM and CDR2 ANQGSEA come from the germline V gene. The CDR3 runs to 15 residues. CDR3 sequence reads: CSAVTVGGLSHEQYF. The CDR3 DNA reads as TGCAGCGCCGTAACCGTCGGGGGGCTCTCCCACGAGCAGTACTTC.

The gene calls are TRBV13 and TRBJ1-4; perhaps TRBD1 as D (6 bases). Germline values: CDR1 PRHDT, CDR2 FYEKMQ (reference sequence). Trimming stripped 5 bases from V and 4 bases from J, with 23 bases between. This CDR3 has 18 residues. In DNA, the CDR3 is TGTGCCAGCAGCGCCCGGGACACCGAGGAAATTTATAATGAAAAACTGTTTTTT. Amino acids: CASSARDTEEIYNEKLFF.

Only a few counts were recorded for this clone. The V and J genes are TRBV5-4 and TRBJ2-3; D uncertain. CDR3 length: 12 residues. V lost 5 bases and J lost 2, with 6 bases in between. CDR1 and CDR2 from the germline V gene are SGHNT and YYREEE (reference sequence). This CDR3 is CASSRDTDTQYF. In nucleotides, the CDR3 is TGTGCCAGCAGTAGAGACACAGATACGCAGTATTTT.

With respect to this clone: This specimen includes other DNA sequences encoding the same CDR3. The gene calls are TRBV10-3 and TRBJ1-2; D is unclear. This CDR3 has 13 amino acids. The V end was cut by 0 bases, the J end by 4 bases, with 6 bases between. Germline V gene lookup returns CDR1 ENHRY and CDR2 SYGVKD. The CDR3 protein is CAISESAGYGYTF. CDR3 DNA: TGTGCCATCAGTGAGTCGGCGGGCTATGGCTACACCTTC.

The J gene is TRBJ2-7, the V gene TRBV16; TRBD1 might be the D (7 bases). Trimming stripped 3 bases from V and 3 bases from J, with 18 bases between. The CDR3 consists of 16 residues. Looked up from germline, CDR1 is KGHSY and CDR2 is FQNENV. CDR3 loop: CASSQRTTGTRYEQYF. CDR3 DNA: TGTGCCAGCAGCCAGAGGACGACAGGGACTCGCTACGAGCAGTACTTC.

This clone was seen just once. The chain joins TRBV7-6 to TRBJ2-1; 10 bases agree with TRBD2. V lost 5 bases, J lost 6 bases, and 7 bases stayed unmatched. This CDR3 spans 15 amino acids. CDR1 is SGHVS and CDR2 is FNYEAQ in the germline V gene. This chain's CDR3 is CASSLRLAGVNEQFF. In nucleotides, the CDR3 is TGTGCCAGCAGCCTCAGACTAGCGGGCGTCAATGAGCAGTTCTTC.